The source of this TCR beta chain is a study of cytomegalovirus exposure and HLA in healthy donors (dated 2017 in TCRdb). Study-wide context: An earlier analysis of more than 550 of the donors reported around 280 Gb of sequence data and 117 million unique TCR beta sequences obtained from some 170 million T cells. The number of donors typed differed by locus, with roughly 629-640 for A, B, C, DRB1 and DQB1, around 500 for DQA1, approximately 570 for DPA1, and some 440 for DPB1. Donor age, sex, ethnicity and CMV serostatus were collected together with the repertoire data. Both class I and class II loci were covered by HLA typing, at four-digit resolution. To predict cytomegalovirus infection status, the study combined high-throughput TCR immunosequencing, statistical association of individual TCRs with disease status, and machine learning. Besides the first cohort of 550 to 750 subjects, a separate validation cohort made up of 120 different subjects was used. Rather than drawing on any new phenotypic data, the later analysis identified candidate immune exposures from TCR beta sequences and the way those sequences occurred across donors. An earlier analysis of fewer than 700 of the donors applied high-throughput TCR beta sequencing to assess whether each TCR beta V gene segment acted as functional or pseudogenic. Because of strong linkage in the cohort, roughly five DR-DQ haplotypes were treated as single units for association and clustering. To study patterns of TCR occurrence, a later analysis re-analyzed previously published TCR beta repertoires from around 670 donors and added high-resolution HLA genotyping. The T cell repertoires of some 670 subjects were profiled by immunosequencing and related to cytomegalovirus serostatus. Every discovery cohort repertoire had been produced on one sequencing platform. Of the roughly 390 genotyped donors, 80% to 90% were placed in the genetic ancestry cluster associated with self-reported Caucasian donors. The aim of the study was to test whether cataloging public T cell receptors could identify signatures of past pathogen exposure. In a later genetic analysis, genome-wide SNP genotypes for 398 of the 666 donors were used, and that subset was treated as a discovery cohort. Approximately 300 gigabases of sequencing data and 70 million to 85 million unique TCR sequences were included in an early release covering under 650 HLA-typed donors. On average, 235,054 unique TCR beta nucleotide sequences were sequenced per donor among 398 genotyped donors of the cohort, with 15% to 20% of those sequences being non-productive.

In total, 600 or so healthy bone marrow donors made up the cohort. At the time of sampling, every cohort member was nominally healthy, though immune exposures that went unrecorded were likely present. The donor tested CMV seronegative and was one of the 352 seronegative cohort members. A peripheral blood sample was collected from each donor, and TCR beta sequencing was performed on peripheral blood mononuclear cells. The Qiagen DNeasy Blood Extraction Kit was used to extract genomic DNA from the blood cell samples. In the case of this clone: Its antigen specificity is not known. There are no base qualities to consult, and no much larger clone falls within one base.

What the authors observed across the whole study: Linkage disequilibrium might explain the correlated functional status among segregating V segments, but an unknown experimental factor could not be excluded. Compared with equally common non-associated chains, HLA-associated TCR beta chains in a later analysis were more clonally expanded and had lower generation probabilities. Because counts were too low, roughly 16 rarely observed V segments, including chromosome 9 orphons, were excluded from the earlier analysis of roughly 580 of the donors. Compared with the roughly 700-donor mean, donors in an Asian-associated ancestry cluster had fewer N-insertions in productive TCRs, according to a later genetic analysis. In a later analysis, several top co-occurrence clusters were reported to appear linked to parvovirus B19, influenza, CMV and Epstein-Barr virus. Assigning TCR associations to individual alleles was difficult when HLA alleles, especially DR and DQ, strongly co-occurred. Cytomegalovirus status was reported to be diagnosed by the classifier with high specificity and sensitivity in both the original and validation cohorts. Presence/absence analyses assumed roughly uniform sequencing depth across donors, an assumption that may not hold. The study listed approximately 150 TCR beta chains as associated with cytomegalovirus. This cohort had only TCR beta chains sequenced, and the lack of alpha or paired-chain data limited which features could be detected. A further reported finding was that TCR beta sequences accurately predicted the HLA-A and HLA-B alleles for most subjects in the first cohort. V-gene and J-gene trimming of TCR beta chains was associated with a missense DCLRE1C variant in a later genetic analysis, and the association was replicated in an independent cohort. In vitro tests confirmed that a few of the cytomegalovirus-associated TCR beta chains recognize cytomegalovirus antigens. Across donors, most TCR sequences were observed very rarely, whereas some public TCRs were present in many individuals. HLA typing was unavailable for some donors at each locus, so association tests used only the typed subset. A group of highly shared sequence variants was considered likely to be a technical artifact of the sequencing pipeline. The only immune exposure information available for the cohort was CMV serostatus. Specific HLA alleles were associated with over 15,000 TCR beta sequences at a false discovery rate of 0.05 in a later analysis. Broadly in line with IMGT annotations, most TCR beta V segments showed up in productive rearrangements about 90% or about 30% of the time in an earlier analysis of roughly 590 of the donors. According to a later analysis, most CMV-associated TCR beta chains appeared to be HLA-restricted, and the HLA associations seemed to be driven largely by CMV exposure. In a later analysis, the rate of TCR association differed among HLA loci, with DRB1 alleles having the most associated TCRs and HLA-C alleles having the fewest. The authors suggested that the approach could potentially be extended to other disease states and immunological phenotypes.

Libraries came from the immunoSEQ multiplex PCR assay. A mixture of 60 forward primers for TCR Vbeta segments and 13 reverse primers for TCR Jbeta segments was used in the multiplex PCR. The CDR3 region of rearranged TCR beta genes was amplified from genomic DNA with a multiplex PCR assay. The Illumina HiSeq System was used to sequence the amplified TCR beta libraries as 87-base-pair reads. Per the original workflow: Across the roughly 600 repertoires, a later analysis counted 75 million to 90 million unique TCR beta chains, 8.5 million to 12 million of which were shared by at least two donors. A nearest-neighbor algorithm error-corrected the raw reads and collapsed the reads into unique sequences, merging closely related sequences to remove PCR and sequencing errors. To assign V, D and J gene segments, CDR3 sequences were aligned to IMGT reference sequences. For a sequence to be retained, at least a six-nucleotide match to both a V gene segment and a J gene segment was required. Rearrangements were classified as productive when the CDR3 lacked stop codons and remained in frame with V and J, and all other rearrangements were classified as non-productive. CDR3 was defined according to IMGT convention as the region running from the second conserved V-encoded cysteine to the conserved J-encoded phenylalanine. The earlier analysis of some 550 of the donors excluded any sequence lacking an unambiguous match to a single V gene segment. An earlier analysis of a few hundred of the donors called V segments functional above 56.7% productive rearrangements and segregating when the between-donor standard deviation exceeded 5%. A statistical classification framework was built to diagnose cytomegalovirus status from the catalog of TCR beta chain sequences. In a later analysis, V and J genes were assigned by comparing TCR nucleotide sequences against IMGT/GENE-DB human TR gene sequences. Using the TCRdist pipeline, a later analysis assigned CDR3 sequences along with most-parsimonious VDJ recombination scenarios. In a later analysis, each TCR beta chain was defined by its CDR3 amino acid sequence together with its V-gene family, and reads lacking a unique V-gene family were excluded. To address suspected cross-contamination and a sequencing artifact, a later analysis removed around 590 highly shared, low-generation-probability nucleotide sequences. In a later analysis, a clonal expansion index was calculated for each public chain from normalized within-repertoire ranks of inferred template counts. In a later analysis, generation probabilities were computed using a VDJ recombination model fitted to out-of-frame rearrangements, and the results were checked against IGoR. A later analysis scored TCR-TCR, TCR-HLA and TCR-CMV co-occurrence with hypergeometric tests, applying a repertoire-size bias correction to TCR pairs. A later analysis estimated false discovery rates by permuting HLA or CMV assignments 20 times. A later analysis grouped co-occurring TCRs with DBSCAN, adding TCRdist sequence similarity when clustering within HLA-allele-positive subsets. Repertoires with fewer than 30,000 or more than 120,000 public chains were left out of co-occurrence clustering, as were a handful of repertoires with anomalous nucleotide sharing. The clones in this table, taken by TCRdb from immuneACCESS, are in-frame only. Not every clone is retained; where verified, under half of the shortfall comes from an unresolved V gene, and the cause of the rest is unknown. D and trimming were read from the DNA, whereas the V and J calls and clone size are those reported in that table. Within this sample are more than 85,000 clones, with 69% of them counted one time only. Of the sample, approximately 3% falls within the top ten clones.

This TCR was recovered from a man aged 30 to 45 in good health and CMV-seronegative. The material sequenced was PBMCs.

The DNA sequence reads TGTGCCAGCAGCCCCCGGGAAAGCTCCTACGAGCAGTACTTC. Its protein is CASSPRESSYEQYF. Rearrangement joined TRBV7-2 to TRBJ2-7; TRBD2 is a weak D gene call, 5 bases matching. Per the germline V gene, SGHTA is the CDR1 and FQGNSA is the CDR2. The CDR3, cysteine through phenylalanine, is 14 amino acids long. Here the CDR3 DNA is all that survives: 42 bases in frame from base 1. At the junction V is shortened by 5 bases and J by 0 bases, with 11 bases in between. The CDR3, completed at both ends by the reference TRBV7-2 and TRBJ2-7 genes, gives the full variable domain GAGVSQSPSNKVTEKGKDVELRCDPISGHTALYWYRQSLGQGLEFLIYFQGNSAPDKSGLPSDRFSAERTGGSVSTLTIQRTQQEDSAVYLCASSPRESSYEQYFGPGTRLTVT.